The 22 T cell receptor beta chains below were found in one sample sequenced in a study of blood T cell repertoires in COVID-19. Clones were read by immunoSEQ multiplex PCR, and TCRdb kept only the in-frame ones, dropping some. The repertoire has around 270,000 clones, more than 75% of them found once; the top ten carry approximately 2.2%. Sequenced input: peripheral blood. These receptors all stem from a woman aged 50 to 60 with acute or convalescent COVID-19.

The V and J genes are TRBV28 and TRBJ1-2; 7 nucleotides line up with TRBD1. Germline CDR1 MDHEN, CDR2 SYDVKM. This CDR3 comprises 17 residues. V lost 2 bases to trimming and J lost 2 bases; unmatched junction nucleotides: 11. Here the CDR3 reads CASSLPGRDRYNYGYTF. The CDR3 nucleotides read TGTGCCAGCAGTTTACCCGGCCGGGACAGATACAACTATGGCTACACCTTC.

There are many counts of this clone. The gene calls are TRBV10-3 and TRBJ1-4, with 7 nucleotides matching TRBD1. V gave up 7 bases and J gave up 0 bases; unmatched junction bases: 11. CDR1 is ENHRY and CDR2 is SYGVKD in the germline V gene. CDR3 length: 17 amino acids. CDR3 sequence reads: CAITRTQGEPTNEKLFF. CDR3 nucleotides: TGTGCCATCACAAGGACGCAGGGGGAGCCAACTAATGAAAAACTGTTTTTT.

The chain is built from TRBV14 and TRBJ1-6, with no clear D. The CDR3 sequence is 16 residues long. The V gene lost 2 bases and the J gene lost 8 bases, with 16 bases spanning the gap. CDR1 is SGHDN, CDR2 FVKESK, per germline. CDR3 protein: CASSQSTANYHSPLHF. The CDR3 DNA reads TGTGCCAGCAGCCAATCAACAGCCAATTATCATTCACCCCTCCACTTT.

This rearrangement joins TRBV27 to TRBJ1-4, with TRBD1 matching 9 bases. The junction had 5 bases not matched to a gene; V was cut back by 4 bases and J by 8 bases. This CDR3 comprises 14 residues. Per the germline V gene, CDR1 is MNHEY and CDR2 is SMNVEV (reference sequence). In DNA, the CDR3 is TGTGCCAGCAGTTCTGGACAGGGGCGCGAAAAACTGTTTTTT. It is translated as CASSSGQGREKLFF.

The V and J genes are TRBV5-1 and TRBJ2-1, with TRBD1 matching over 7 bases. Germline V gene sequence: CDR1 SGHRS, CDR2 YFSETQ. J lost 1 base, V lost 1 base, and 5 bases had no gene match. CDR3 length: 16 residues. CDR3 sequence (DNA): TGCGCCAGCAGCTTGCAGGGGACAGAATCCTACAATGAGCAGTTCTTC. Protein sequence: CASSLQGTESYNEQFF.

The rearrangement joins TRBV19 to TRBJ2-1; D unclear. The CDR3 has 11 amino acids. V was cut by 3 bases and J by 9 bases, with 6 bases left in between. The germline CDR1 and CDR2 sequences are LNHDA and SQIVND (reference sequence). The CDR3 coding sequence is TGTGCCAGTAGTATCTACGGTGAGCAGTTCTTC. Its translation is CASSIYGEQFF.

This chain joins TRBV30 and TRBJ2-2; 9 bases are shared with TRBD1. Germline-derived CDR1 and CDR2 are GTSNPN and SVGIG (reference sequence). V lost 0 bases to trimming and J lost 6 bases; unmatched junction nucleotides: 8. The CDR3 covers 16 residues. The DNA for the CDR3 is TGTGCCTGGAGTGTCGGGGACAGGGTAAAGGCCGGGGAGCTGTTTTTT. Its protein product is CAWSVGDRVKAGELFF.

The gene calls are TRBV24-1 and TRBJ2-1; D unclear. Trimming removed 6 bases at V and 7 bases at J, with 15 bases between. This CDR3 comprises 14 residues. Germline values: CDR1 KGHDR, CDR2 SFDVKD. The CDR3 loop reads CATSRATATNEQFF. The CDR3 DNA reads as TGTGCCACCAGTAGAGCTACAGCTACAAATGAGCAGTTCTTC.

The chain recombines TRBV7-2 with TRBJ1-5, with D unresolved. V lost 5 bases, J lost 6 bases, and 11 bases lay in between. Germline V gives CDR1 SGHTA, CDR2 FQGNSA. This CDR3 comprises 13 residues. CDR3 amino acids: CASSPDRSQPQHF. CDR3 nucleotide sequence: TGTGCCAGCAGCCCAGATCGGAGTCAGCCCCAGCATTTT.

This clone was picked up one time. The chain has TRBV21-1 and TRBJ2-1; the DNA was not used to check the table's D call, TRBD2. TRBV21-1 is a pseudogene segment. The CDR3 is 10 residues long. CDR3 residues: CASIPLPGVF. The DNA of the CDR3 is TGTGCCAGCATCCCTCTCCCCGGGGTCTTC.

The rearrangement joins TRBV5-5 to TRBJ2-2; a weak D match, TRBD2 (6 bases). Germline loops: CDR1 SGHKS, CDR2 YYEKEE (reference sequence). The CDR3 runs to 17 residues. Trimming took off 3 bases at V and 1 base at J, with 16 bases between the two ends. CDR3 amino acids: CASSSKSGGGNTGELFF. The CDR3 coding sequence is TGTGCCAGCAGCTCCAAGTCCGGGGGTGGGAACACCGGGGAGCTGTTTTTT.

The V gene is TRBV7-8, the J gene TRBJ2-1, with 9 bases that match TRBD2. The junction had 1 base not matched to a gene; V was cut back by 2 bases and J by 5 bases. The CDR3 sequence is 14 residues long. Germline loops: CDR1 SGHVS, CDR2 FQNEAQ. CDR3 DNA sequence: TGTGCCAGCAGCTTACTAGCGGGGCACAATGAGCAGTTCTTC. Its protein product is CASSLLAGHNEQFF.

The table lists this clone with a count of one. The chain has TRBV18 and TRBJ1-5; D might be TRBD1 (5 bases). Trimming left V 3 bases short and J 5 bases short, with 20 bases between. Germline values: CDR1 KGHSH, CDR2 LQKENI. The CDR3 runs to 17 residues. CDR3 nucleotides: TGTGCCAGCTCACCGGACCATTTCCGCCTCAGGGATCAGCCCCAGCATTTT. Its protein is CASSPDHFRLRDQPQHF. Based on the CDR3 plus reference TRBV18 and TRBJ1-5, the full variable domain is NAGVMQNPRHLVRRRGQEARLRCSPMKGHSHVYWYRQLPEEGLKFMVYLQKENIIDESGMPKERFSAEFPKEGPSILRIQQVVRGDSAAYFCASSPDHFRLRDQPQHFGDGTRLSIL.

V gene TRBV7-8 combines with J gene TRBJ2-5; the match to TRBD1 covers 8 bases. Germline CDR1 reads SGHVS; CDR2 reads FQNEAQ. This CDR3 region has 15 residues. J was trimmed by 0 bases and V by 5 bases; bases with no gene match: 5. CDR3 protein: CASSPRTGNQETQYF. DNA of the CDR3: TGTGCCAGCAGCCCCCGGACAGGGAACCAAGAGACCCAGTACTTC.

The rearrangement links TRBV7-3 to TRBJ2-1; D is perhaps TRBD1 (5 bases). In germline, CDR1 is SGHTA, CDR2 FQGTGA. The CDR3 totals 17 residues. V lost 5 bases, J lost 4 bases, and 21 bases lay in between. The DNA for the CDR3 is TGTGCCAGCAGCGCCACAATAAAGCAAGGGGTTTACAATGAGCAGTTCTTC. It codes for CASSATIKQGVYNEQFF.

V usage is TRBV7-2 and J usage is TRBJ2-3, with D perhaps matching TRBD1 (5 bases). The CDR3 sequence is 14 residues long. Germline V gene data show CDR1 as SGHTA and CDR2 as FQGNSA. Trimming stripped 4 bases from V and 4 bases from J, with 12 bases between. In DNA, the CDR3 is TGTGCCAGCAGCTCGATGGGGCCAGCAGATACGCAGTATTTT. As protein: CASSSMGPADTQYF.

The chain couples TRBV6-5 to TRBJ2-7; TRBD1 matches at 9 bases. The junction had 6 bases not matched to a gene; V was cut back by 6 bases and J by 3 bases. The CDR3 contains 14 residues. Germline V lookup: CDR1 MNHEY, CDR2 SVGAGI. The CDR3 coding sequence is TGTGCCAGCAGAGCCGGGACAGGGAACTACGAGCAGTACTTC. This sequence encodes CASRAGTGNYEQYF.

The V call is TRBV24-1, the J call TRBJ1-2; no definite D call. Germline CDR1 and CDR2: KGHDR and SFDVKD. The CDR3 has 15 amino acids. The V end was cut by 1 base, the J end by 7 bases, with 15 bases between. The CDR3 region is CATSDLREGSRGYTF. The CDR3 DNA follows: TGTGCCACCAGTGATTTACGTGAGGGATCCCGTGGCTACACCTTC.

The chain employs TRBV7-9 and TRBJ2-2; 8 bases line up with TRBD1. V was pared by 5 bases and J by 6 bases, with 5 bases of the junction left unmatched. The CDR3 contains 14 residues. Germline CDR1 is SEHNR and CDR2 is FQNEAQ (reference sequence). The CDR3 region is CASSPPDRAGELFF. The CDR3 DNA follows: TGTGCCAGCAGCCCCCCGGACAGGGCCGGGGAGCTGTTTTTT. The full variable domain, with the rest looked up from reference TRBV7-9 and TRBJ2-2, is DTGVSQNPRHKITKRGQNVTFRCDPISEHNRLYWYRQTLGQGPEFLTYFQNEAQLEKSRLLSDRFSAERPKGSFSTLEIQRTEQGDSAMYLCASSPPDRAGELFFGEGSRLTVL.

The chain has TRBV30 and TRBJ1-5; D possibly corresponds to TRBD1 (5 bases). Trimming shortened V by 2 bases and J by 3 bases, and 17 bases separated the two germline ends. The CDR3 totals 16 residues. Germline CDR1 is GTSNPN and CDR2 is SVGIG (reference sequence). In DNA, the CDR3 is TGTGCCTGGAGTCCACTTGGGGGGACGTCCAATCAGCCCCAGCATTTT. Residues: CAWSPLGGTSNQPQHF.

This rearrangement joins TRBV9 to TRBJ2-7; 10 bases agree with TRBD1. This CDR3 is 16 amino acids long. Germline lookup yields CDR1 SGDLS and CDR2 YYNGEE. Trimming at V came to 4 bases and at J to 2 bases, leaving 9 bases not matched to a gene. The CDR3 here is CASSKTGTGDPYEQYF. The CDR3 bases are TGTGCCAGCAGCAAAACTGGGACAGGGGACCCCTACGAGCAGTACTTC.

The J gene is TRBJ2-7, the V gene TRBV27, with TRBD1 matching 9 bases. With 5 bases clipped from V and 6 bases from J, the junction kept 20 bases outside the gene matches. This CDR3 is 18 amino acids long. From germline, CDR1 is MNHEY and CDR2 SMNVEV (reference sequence). This chain's CDR3 is CASSTQTRDRAHRSEQYF. CDR3 bases: TGTGCCAGCAGTACCCAGACCCGGGACAGGGCCCACCGGAGCGAGCAGTACTTC.